What follows are 20 T cell receptor beta chains derived from one specimen sequenced in a study of shared clonotypes between healthy human individuals. This table comes from immunoSEQ multiplex PCR, and its TCRdb copy is limited to in-frame clones, with some not included. The sample lists under 1,100,000 clones, approximately 72% seen once, with 1.4% to 1.5% in the top ten. Sequenced: memory CD4+ T cells sorted from blood. Stated subset: CD45RA-negative fraction. The receptors were gathered from a man aged 18-30 years in good health.

V and J are TRBV30 and TRBJ1-6; D is unclear. The CDR3 extends over 14 amino acids. Between the trimmed V and J ends, which lost 3 bases and 7 bases, there was a span of 13 bases. CDR1 is GTSNPN and CDR2 is SVGIG in the germline V gene (reference sequence). The CDR3 here is CAWRGLRPNSPLHF. The CDR3 DNA reads TGTGCCTGGAGGGGTTTACGGCCGAATTCACCCCTCCACTTT.

The CDR3 is CASSLTWPGRLAVGNQPQHF. CDR3 bases: TGTGCCAGCAGTTTAACGTGGCCGGGGCGCTTAGCGGTGGGCAATCAGCCCCAGCATTTT. The chain joins TRBV28 to TRBJ1-5; tentatively, D is TRBD1 (5 bases). Per germline, CDR1 MDHEN and CDR2 SYDVKM. The CDR3 has 20 amino acids. V was shortened by 2 bases and J by 2 bases, with 25 bases between the two germline ends.

The chain couples TRBV14 to TRBJ2-4; no reliable D call. Trimming pared 2 bases from V and 9 bases from J, leaving 17 bases between. CDR3 length: 15 residues. CDR1 SGHDN and CDR2 FVKESK come from the germline V gene. This chain's CDR3 is CASSQRQAGYAIQYF. For the CDR3, the DNA is TGTGCCAGCAGCCAACGGCAGGCTGGCTACGCCATTCAGTACTTC.

This chain joins TRBV4-1 and TRBJ1-5; TRBD1 matches at 10 bases. The CDR3 runs 17 residues. Trimming at V came to 4 bases and at J to 6 bases, leaving 12 bases not matched to a gene. Per germline, CDR1 MGHRA and CDR2 YSYEKL. CDR3 DNA: TGCGCCAGCAGCCGTCCCGGGACAGGGGCGGGGGCTCAGCCCCAGCATTTT. Translating gives CASSRPGTGAGAQPQHF.

The genes are TRBV11-2 and TRBJ2-1, with 9 positions matching TRBD1. The germline gives CDR1 SGHAT, CDR2 FQNNGV. Trimming took 4 bases from V and 7 from J; bases not matched to a gene: 17. The CDR3 is 18 amino acids. CDR3 nucleotide sequence: TGTGCCAGCAGCTCCGGGGGTTACCGGGACAGGGATGCGAATGAGCAGTTCTTC. Protein sequence: CASSSGGYRDRDANEQFF.

The CDR3 DNA sequence: TGTGCCAGCAGCGCGAATACTTGGTACAATGAGCAGTTCTTC. It is translated as CASSANTWYNEQFF. V usage is TRBV9 and J usage is TRBJ2-1, with no clear D. Germline V lookup: CDR1 SGDLS, CDR2 YYNGEE. Trimming pared 3 bases from V and 4 bases from J, leaving 11 bases between. The CDR3 runs 14 residues.

The V and J genes are TRBV5-4 and TRBJ2-7; D is possibly TRBD2 (6 bases). This CDR3 region has 13 residues. Germline CDR1 SGHNT, CDR2 YYREEE (reference sequence). V dropped 6 bases and J dropped 6 bases, with 16 bases sitting between them. The CDR3 nucleotides read TGTGCCAGCACCCGGGACTTACGAACCGAGCAGTACTTC. This gives the protein CASTRDLRTEQYF.

As to this clone: In the same sample, other DNA sequences code for this CDR3. The chain links TRBV5-1 to TRBJ2-5, with TRBD1 identical over 8 bases. Germline V gene lookup returns CDR1 SGHRS and CDR2 YFSETQ. Germline trimming cut 0 bases from V and 2 bases from J; bases unmatched to any gene: 0. This CDR3 has 14 amino acids. As DNA, the CDR3 is TGCGCCAGCAGCTTGGGGACAGGGCAAGAGACCCAGTACTTC. Translating it yields CASSLGTGQETQYF.

The chain couples TRBV9 to TRBJ2-1; 15 nucleotides line up with TRBD2. Germline loops: CDR1 SGDLS, CDR2 YYNGEE. CDR3 size: 17 residues. After removal of 0 bases from V and 2 bases from J, the junction contained 0 bases not matched to a gene. Here the CDR3 reads CASSVGTSGRAYNEQFF. The CDR3 coding sequence is TGTGCCAGCAGCGTAGGGACTAGCGGGAGGGCCTACAATGAGCAGTTCTTC. The full variable domain, in which reference TRBV9 and TRBJ2-1 provide the parts outside the CDR3, is DSGVTQTPKHLITATGQRVTLRCSPRSGDLSVYWYQQSLDQGLQFLIQYYNGEERAKGNILERFSAQQFPDLHSELNLSSLELGDSALYFCASSVGTSGRAYNEQFFGPGTRLTVL.

V and J are TRBV7-6 and TRBJ2-5; 9 nucleotides match TRBD2. Germline-derived CDR1 and CDR2 are SGHVS and FNYEAQ. V lost 4 bases, J lost 5 bases, and 14 bases stayed unmatched. The CDR3 runs to 17 residues. Written as DNA, the CDR3 is TGTGCCAGCAGCTCCGGGACTAGCTACGAACGTTGGGAGACCCAGTACTTC. It codes for CASSSGTSYERWETQYF. Full variable domain (rest looked up from reference TRBV7-6 and TRBJ2-5): GAGVSQSPRYKVTKRGQDVALRCDPISGHVSLYWYRQALGQGPEFLTYFNYEAQQDKSGLPNDRFSAERPEGSISTLTIQRTEQRDSAMYRCASSSGTSYERWETQYFGPGTRLLVL.

This clone was recorded once. The rearrangement joins TRBV5-1 to TRBJ1-2; 10 bases line up with TRBD1. The CDR3 consists of 15 residues. The V and J ends lost 3 bases and 7 bases, in that order; junction bases with no gene match: 9. The germline V gene has CDR1 SGHRS and CDR2 YFSETQ. The CDR3 here is CASSSTSTGGRGYTF. The CDR3 DNA reads as TGCGCCAGCAGCTCCACATCGACAGGGGGCCGTGGCTACACCTTC.

This clone was seen once. J is TRBJ2-4 and V is TRBV19; 9 positions match TRBD1. Per germline, CDR1 LNHDA and CDR2 SQIVND (reference sequence). The CDR3 has 16 residues. V shed 5 bases and J 3 bases; nucleotides not matched to a gene: 8. CDR3 sequence reads: CASSPRTGVGKNIQYF. The CDR3 DNA is TGTGCCAGTAGTCCCCGGACAGGGGTGGGCAAAAACATTCAGTACTTC.

The chain combines TRBV7-3 with TRBJ2-3, with 7 nucleotides matching TRBD2. Germline V CDR1 and CDR2: SGHTA, FQGTGA. V was pared by 4 bases and J by 2 bases, with 9 bases of the junction left unmatched. This CDR3 is 16 amino acids long. This CDR3 is CASSSGEGRATDTQYF. CDR3 nucleotides: TGTGCCAGCAGCTCCGGGGAGGGCAGGGCCACAGATACGCAGTATTTT.

This clone was counted between two and nine times. The rearrangement links TRBV12-5 to TRBJ2-1; D remains unclear. Germline loops: CDR1 LGHNT, CDR2 FRNRAP. Trimming removed 3 bases from V and 7 bases from J, with 7 bases in between. The CDR3 has 12 residues. CDR3 bases: TGTGCTAGTGGTTTTAGGCCAAATGAGCAGTTCTTC. This codes for CASGFRPNEQFF.

Concerning this clone: Other DNA variants within this sample encode the same CDR3. The V call is TRBV7-2, the J call TRBJ2-7; 10 nucleotides align to TRBD2. This CDR3 comprises 15 residues. Unmatched junction bases numbered 6, after V lost 6 bases and J lost 1 base. Germline CDR1 SGHTA, CDR2 FQGNSA. Here the CDR3 reads CASSLSGGLSYEQYF. The CDR3 coding sequence is TGTGCCAGCAGTCTTAGCGGGGGGCTTTCCTACGAGCAGTACTTC.

This clone was seen at least ten times. The same CDR3 arises from other DNA sequences in this sample as well. The rearrangement links TRBV15 to TRBJ2-5, with unresolved D. Germline V gene lookup returns CDR1 LNHNV and CDR2 YYDKDF (reference sequence). This CDR3 spans 12 amino acids. Between the trimmed V and J ends, which lost 0 bases and 4 bases, there was a span of 3 bases. CDR3 protein: CATSRDVETQYF. In DNA form, the CDR3 reads TGTGCCACCAGCAGAGATGTAGAGACCCAGTACTTC. Filled out from reference TRBV15 and TRBJ2-5, the complete variable domain reads DAMVIQNPRYQVTQFGKPVTLSCSQTLNHNVMYWYQQKSSQAPKLLFHYYDKDFNNEADTPDNFQSRRPNTSFCFLDIRSPGLGDTAMYLCATSRDVETQYFGPGTRLLVL.

The V call is TRBV21-1, the J call TRBJ2-7; TRBD1, the table's D call, was not compared with the DNA. TRBV21-1 is classified as a pseudogene. The length of the CDR3 is 14 residues. The CDR3 reads CASTTGGSFYEQYF. DNA for the CDR3: TGTGCCAGTACTACAGGGGGCAGTTTCTACGAGCAGTACTTC.

The CDR3: CAWSVPGGRVYF. The CDR3 DNA reads TGTGCCTGGAGTGTACCGGGGGGGCGGGTGTACTTC. This sequence joins TRBV30 and TRBJ2-7; 8 bases line up with TRBD2. V was pared by 0 bases and J by 12 bases, with 7 bases of the junction left unmatched. Germline V lookup: CDR1 GTSNPN, CDR2 SVGIG (reference sequence). This CDR3 has 12 amino acids. Full variable domain (rest looked up from reference TRBV30 and TRBJ2-7): SQTIHQWPATLVQPVGSPLSLECTVEGTSNPNLYWYRQAAGRGLQLLFYSVGIGQISSEVPQNLSASRPQDRQFILSSKKLLLSDSGFYLCAWSVPGGRVYFGPGTRLTVT.

As regards this clone: One base separates it from a far larger clone, so it is likely a read error. This chain connects TRBV5-1 to TRBJ2-2; D might be TRBD1 or TRBD2, each matching 5 bases. The CDR3 covers 14 residues. The V gene lost 2 bases and the J gene lost 6 bases, with 11 bases spanning the gap. In germline, CDR1 is SGHRS, CDR2 YFSETQ. This CDR3 reads CASSFRRDAGELFF. CDR3 sequence (DNA): TGCGCCAGCAGCTTCCGACGGGACGCCGGGGAGCTGTTTTTT.

This clone has at least ten counts. J is TRBJ1-2 and V is TRBV5-6; the D gene is possibly TRBD1 (6 bases). Trimming cost V 5 bases and J 3 bases, with 11 bases left between them. Germline assignment: CDR1 SGHDT and CDR2 YYEEEE. This CDR3 has 13 residues. In DNA form, the CDR3 reads TGTGCCAGCAGGGCCAGGGGAGACTATGGCTACACCTTC. Protein: CASRARGDYGYTF.